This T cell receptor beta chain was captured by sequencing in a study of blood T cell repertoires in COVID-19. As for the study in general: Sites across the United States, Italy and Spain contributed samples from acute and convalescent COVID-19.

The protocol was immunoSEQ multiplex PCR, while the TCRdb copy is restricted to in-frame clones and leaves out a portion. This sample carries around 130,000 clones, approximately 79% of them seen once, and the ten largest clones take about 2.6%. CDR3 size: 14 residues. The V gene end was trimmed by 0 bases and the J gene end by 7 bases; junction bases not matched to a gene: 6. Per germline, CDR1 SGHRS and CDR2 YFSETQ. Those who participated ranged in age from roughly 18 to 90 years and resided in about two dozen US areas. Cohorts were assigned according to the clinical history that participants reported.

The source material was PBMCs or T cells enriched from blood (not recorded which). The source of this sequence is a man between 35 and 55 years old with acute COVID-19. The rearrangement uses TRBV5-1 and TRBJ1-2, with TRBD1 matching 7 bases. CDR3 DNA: TGCGCCAGCAGCTTGGAGGGGGCATGGGTTGGCTACACCTTC. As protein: CASSLEGAWVGYTF.